The rows below give T cell receptor beta chains drawn from one sample of a study of blood T cell repertoires in COVID-19. Sequencing used immunoSEQ multiplex PCR; TCRdb keeps in-frame clones, though not all of them. The sample includes some 450,000 clones, about nine tenths of them seen just once. The specimen sequenced was peripheral blood. The receptors come from a woman in her fifties or sixties with COVID-19, enrolled during active disease. Both conserved end residues are part of each CDR3. The D gene is left open where the match is weak. Size tells how often a clone was seen (once, few, many) or the class of an expanded clone, and some rows leave it out.

d_gene: TRBD2; abundance: -; len: 16; j_gene: TRBJ2-7; v_gene: TRBV5-1; CDR3aa: CASSDRRTSGNYEQYF; CDR3nt: TGCGCCAGCAGCGACAGGAGGACTAGCGGGAACTACGAGCAGTACTTC
d_gene: TRBD1; abundance: once; len: 14; j_gene: TRBJ1-2; v_gene: TRBV27; CDR3aa: CASSPRTGYYGYTF; CDR3nt: TGTGCCAGCAGTCCACGGACAGGATACTATGGCTACACCTTC
d_gene: TRBD1; abundance: -; len: 14; j_gene: TRBJ1-5; v_gene: TRBV10-3; CDR3aa: CATRPRQGYQPQHF; CDR3nt: TGTGCCACACGACCCCGACAGGGATATCAGCCCCAGCATTTT
d_gene: TRBD1; abundance: -; len: 13; j_gene: TRBJ2-1; v_gene: TRBV11-2; CDR3aa: CASSLGRTGEQFF; CDR3nt: TGTGCCAGCAGCTTAGGGCGGACAGGTGAGCAGTTCTTC
d_gene: TRBD1; abundance: -; len: 13; j_gene: TRBJ2-3; v_gene: TRBV10-1; CDR3aa: CASRRGLADTQYF; CDR3nt: TGCGCCAGCAGGAGGGGGCTCGCGGATACGCAGTATTTT
d_gene: -; abundance: -; len: 13; j_gene: TRBJ1-1; v_gene: TRBV5-1; CDR3aa: CASSLTVNTEAFF; CDR3nt: TGCGCCAGCAGCTTAACGGTTAACACTGAAGCTTTCTTT
d_gene: -; abundance: -; len: 14; j_gene: TRBJ1-1; v_gene: TRBV10-3; CDR3aa: CAISETQGDIEAFF; CDR3nt: TGTGCCATCAGTGAGACCCAAGGTGACATTGAAGCTTTCTTT
d_gene: TRBD1; abundance: once; len: 14; j_gene: TRBJ1-4; v_gene: TRBV5-1; CDR3aa: CASSLQGAEEKLFF; CDR3nt: TGCGCCAGCAGCTTACAGGGGGCAGAGGAAAAACTGTTTTTT
d_gene: TRBD1; abundance: -; len: 17; j_gene: TRBJ1-2; v_gene: TRBV3-1/TRBV3-2; CDR3aa: CASSQGLSGQASYGYTF; CDR3nt: TGTGCCAGCAGCCAAGGTCTGTCGGGACAGGCGAGCTATGGCTACACCTTC
d_gene: -; abundance: -; len: 14; j_gene: TRBJ2-7; v_gene: TRBV4-1; CDR3aa: CASSPPGQWDEQYF; CDR3nt: TGCGCCAGCAGCCCCCCAGGTCAATGGGACGAGCAGTACTTC
d_gene: -; abundance: -; len: 12; j_gene: TRBJ1-2; v_gene: TRBV11-3; CDR3aa: CASSATGGGYTF; CDR3nt: TGTGCCAGCAGCGCAACCGGGGGTGGCTACACCTTC
d_gene: TRBD1; abundance: once; len: 17; j_gene: TRBJ1-1; v_gene: TRBV30; CDR3aa: CAWSVRAGGWVNTEAFF; CDR3nt: TGTGCCTGGAGTGTAAGGGCAGGGGGCTGGGTGAACACTGAAGCTTTCTTT
d_gene: -; abundance: once; len: 15; j_gene: TRBJ2-7; v_gene: TRBV5-4; CDR3aa: CASSFSYGGTYEQYF; CDR3nt: TGTGCCAGCAGCTTTTCTTACGGGGGAACCTACGAGCAGTACTTC